Listed below are T cell receptor beta chains from one sample, sequenced in a study of blood T cell repertoires in COVID-19. The protocol was immunoSEQ multiplex PCR, while the TCRdb copy is restricted to in-frame clones and leaves out a portion. The profile shows approximately 270,000 clones, approximately 85% of them singletons. Sequenced sample: peripheral blood. The receptors come from a human donor with COVID-19, enrolled during active disease. The donor label of this sample is uncertain. CDR3s include the opening cysteine and the closing phenylalanine or tryptophan. D genes are given only for firm matches. Size tells how often a clone was seen (once, few, many) or the class of an expanded clone, and some rows leave it out.

j_call | d_call | clone_size | v_call | cdr3_nt | cdr3_aa
TRBJ1-1 | . | . | TRBV29-1 | TGCAGCGTTGAACAGGCCCATGCCACCAGTGAAGCTTTCTTT | CSVEQAHATSEAFF
TRBJ2-3 | TRBD1 | once | TRBV18 | TGTGCCAGCTCACCTTTCGGACAGGCTAGCACAGATACGCAGTATTTT | CASSPFGQASTDTQYF
TRBJ1-6 | . | . | TRBV7-2 | TGTGCCAGCAGCTCTCAAGGGGTTAATTCACCCCTCCACTTT | CASSSQGVNSPLHF
TRBJ2-7 | . | . | TRBV28 | TGTGCCAGCAGTTTAGGTCGAGGCGAGCAGTACTTC | CASSLGRGEQYF
TRBJ2-1 | TRBD1 | . | TRBV11-3 | TGTGCCAGCAGCTCGAAGACCGGGACAGGGGAATCAAATGAGCAGTTCTTC | CASSSKTGTGESNEQFF
TRBJ1-4 | . | . | TRBV19 | TGTGCCAGTAGTCCAACAGGGAGTAATAATGAAAAACTGTTTTTT | CASSPTGSNNEKLFF
TRBJ2-1 | . | . | TRBV3-1/TRBV3-2 | TGTGCCAGCAGCCAAGTCCCTTCTTACTACAATGAGCAGTTCTTC | CASSQVPSYYNEQFF
TRBJ1-4 | . | . | TRBV5-1 | TGCGCCAGCAGCCACGTACAGGGAGTGGAGGAAAAACTGTTTTTT | CASSHVQGVEEKLFF
TRBJ2-7 | TRBD1 | . | TRBV18 | TGTGCCAGCTCACCAACACGACAGGGGGCTCCCTACGAGCAGTACTTC | CASSPTRQGAPYEQYF
TRBJ2-5 | TRBD2 | . | TRBV11-3 | TGTGCCAGCAGCTCCGGACTAGCAGGGGAGACCCAGTACTTC | CASSSGLAGETQYF
TRBJ1-2 | . | . | TRBV12-3/TRBV12-4 | TGTGCCAGCAGTTTCGGAGAACCCGCGGGCTACACCTTC | CASSFGEPAGYTF
TRBJ2-5 | . | . | TRBV24-1 | TGTGCCACCAGTCATCCGTCGGAGGGAGGAGAAGAGACCCAGTACTTC | CATSHPSEGGEETQYF
TRBJ1-5 | TRBD1 | few | TRBV4-1 | TGCGCCAGCAGCCCGGGACAGGGGGCTTATCAGCCCCAGCATTTT | CASSPGQGAYQPQHF
TRBJ1-6 | TRBD1 | . | TRBV28 | TGTGCCAGCAGGGGACAGGGACCCTTAAATTCACCCCTCCACTTT | CASRGQGPLNSPLHF
TRBJ2-1 | . | . | TRBV30 | TGTGCCTGGTTAAAGCGCAGGCGGGGTGGAGGGAATGAGCAGTTCTTC | CAWLKRRRGGGNEQFF
TRBJ1-2 | . | . | TRBV2 | TGTGCCAGCAGAGGCATCGGGGCTTCGGGGGGCGTTGGCTACACCTTC | CASRGIGASGGVGYTF
TRBJ1-5 | TRBD1 | . | TRBV18 | TGTGCCAGCTCACTCGAGGGACAGGGGGTAGCAAGCAGTCAGCCCCAGCATTTT | CASSLEGQGVASSQPQHF
TRBJ1-2 | . | . | TRBV28 | TGTGCCAGCAGTTTAACTGGCACGGGCTATGGCTACACCTTC | CASSLTGTGYGYTF
TRBJ2-3 | . | . | TRBV7-9 | TGTGCCAGCAGCCCTGTGGGGGGAGATACGCAGTATTTT | CASSPVGGDTQYF
TRBJ2-5 | . | . | TRBV3-1/TRBV3-2 | TGTGCCAGCAGCCCCTGGGGCGAGACCCAGTACTTC | CASSPWGETQYF
TRBJ2-7 | TRBD1 | once | TRBV7-6 | TGTGCCAGCAGCCTTATCGGGACAGGGGTTGGGAGGTACGAGCAGTACTTC | CASSLIGTGVGRYEQYF
TRBJ2-2 | . | . | TRBV14 | TGTGCCAGCAGCCTAACGAACACCGGGGAGCTGTTTTTT | CASSLTNTGELFF
TRBJ2-1 | TRBD1 | . | TRBV4-1 | TGCGCCAGCCGGCCAGATCCGGGACAGGGGTTCAATGAGCAGTTCTTC | CASRPDPGQGFNEQFF
TRBJ2-1 | TRBD1 | . | TRBV7-3 | TGTGCCAGCAGCTTGTCCGGGACAGGGATAGGGAATGAGCAGTTCTTC | CASSLSGTGIGNEQFF
TRBJ2-7 | TRBD2 | . | TRBV7-6 | TGTGCCAGCAGTTTAGGTGGCGGGAGCTCCTCCTACGAGCAGTACTTC | CASSLGGGSSSYEQYF
TRBJ2-1 | TRBD1 | . | TRBV6-1 | TGTGCCAGCAGTGATTCACAGGGGTTCGATGAGCAGTTCTTC | CASSDSQGFDEQFF
TRBJ2-1 | TRBD2 | . | TRBV9 | TGTGCCAGCAGCGTCCGGGAGGGCTCCTACAATGAGCAGTTCTTC | CASSVREGSYNEQFF
TRBJ2-2 | TRBD2 | . | TRBV6-5 | TGTGCCAGCAGTAATAGCGGGAGGAACACCGGGGAGCTGTTTTTT | CASSNSGRNTGELFF
TRBJ1-1 | TRBD1 | . | TRBV29-1 | TGCAGCGTTGGCAGGGGGACTGAAGCTTTCTTT | CSVGRGTEAFF
TRBJ2-2 | TRBD1 | . | TRBV6-6 | TGTGCCAGCAGGTCGGGACAGGTCGGGGAGCTGTTTTTT | CASRSGQVGELFF
TRBJ2-1 | TRBD2 | . | TRBV27 | TGTGCCAGCAGCCCCGGGACTAGCACGAGGAATGAGCAGTTCTTC | CASSPGTSTRNEQFF
TRBJ2-2 | . | . | TRBV4-1 | TGCGCCAGCAGCCGAGGACAAGACACCGGGGAGCTGTTTTTT | CASSRGQDTGELFF
TRBJ1-1 | . | once | TRBV7-9 | TGTGCCACCCGAGGGGGAGCTGAAGCTTTCTTT | CATRGGAEAFF
TRBJ2-1 | . | . | TRBV29-1 | TGCAGCGTTGAGACTAGTGGGAATGAGCAGTTCTTC | CSVETSGNEQFF
TRBJ2-5 | . | . | TRBV3-1/TRBV3-2 | TGTGCCAGCAAGCGACTGGTCCAAGAGACCCAGTACTTC | CASKRLVQETQYF
TRBJ2-1 | TRBD2 | . | TRBV19 | TGTGCCAGTAGTATGCCGGGGACTAATAACTACAATGAGCAGTTCTTC | CASSMPGTNNYNEQFF
TRBJ2-1 | . | . | TRBV30 | TGTGCCTGGAGTGGCGTGGCCTACAATGAGCAGTTCTTC | CAWSGVAYNEQFF
TRBJ1-2 | . | . | TRBV6-1 | TGTGCCAGCAGTGAACGCCCTCGGGACACCTATGGCTACACCTTC | CASSERPRDTYGYTF
TRBJ1-5 | TRBD1 | few | TRBV6-2/TRBV6-3 | TGTGCCAGCAGTTCTGAGACAGGGTCATGGCAGCCCCAGCATTTT | CASSSETGSWQPQHF
TRBJ2-7 | . | . | TRBV6-1 | TGTGCCAGCAGTGAGCGGCGGGTCTACGAGCAGTACTTC | CASSERRVYEQYF
TRBJ2-2 | . | . | TRBV29-1 | TGCAGTGTTGGGAGGGGGCGCGTCACCGGGGAGCTGTTTTTT | CSVGRGRVTGELFF
TRBJ1-2 | . | once | TRBV6-5 | TGTGCCAGCATTACCGGGTCCTTCGGTGGCTACACCTTC | CASITGSFGGYTF
TRBJ2-3 | . | . | TRBV29-1 | TGCAGCGTTGAAGATCTCCCTGATACGCAGTATTTT | CSVEDLPDTQYF
TRBJ2-2 | TRBD2 | . | TRBV5-1 | TGCGCCAGCGAGACTAGCGGGACGAACACCGGGGAGCTGTTTTTT | CASETSGTNTGELFF
TRBJ2-4 | . | . | TRBV6-5 | TGTGCCAGCAGTTACTCAGAGGAGGGCAAAAACATTCAGTACTTC | CASSYSEEGKNIQYF
TRBJ1-1 | . | . | TRBV3-1/TRBV3-2 | TGTGCCAGCAGCCAAGCGGCGGGGAAGGCTTTCTTT | CASSQAAGKAFF
TRBJ1-4 | TRBD1 | . | TRBV6-5 | TGTGCCAGCAGTTTGAGTCCGGGACAGGGGTGGGAAAAACTGTTTTTT | CASSLSPGQGWEKLFF
TRBJ1-1 | . | once | TRBV14 | TGTGCCAGCAGCCCTAGGAGGGATCAAGCAGCTTTCTTT | CASSPRRDQAAFF
TRBJ2-1 | TRBD2 | . | TRBV19 | TGTGCCAGTAGTATCCCCGGGGTAGCGGGAGGGCTGGAGCAGTTCTTC | CASSIPGVAGGLEQFF
TRBJ1-5 | TRBD1 | . | TRBV29-1 | TGCAGCGTGACGGGGACAGGAAGAGGGCAGCCCCAGCATTTT | CSVTGTGRGQPQHF
TRBJ1-3 | . | . | TRBV12-3/TRBV12-4 | TGTGCCAGCAGTTTAACTGGTGGAAACACCATATATTTT | CASSLTGGNTIYF
TRBJ1-5 | . | . | TRBV28 | TGTGCCAGCAGCCCACTCGATCAGCCCCAGCATTTT | CASSPLDQPQHF
TRBJ1-5 | . | . | TRBV7-8 | TGTGCCAGCAGCTTAGCCTTAGGCAATCAGCCCCAGCATTTT | CASSLALGNQPQHF
TRBJ1-2 | . | . | TRBV5-4 | TGTGCCAGCAGCTTGATTGACAGATACTATGGCTACACCTTC | CASSLIDRYYGYTF